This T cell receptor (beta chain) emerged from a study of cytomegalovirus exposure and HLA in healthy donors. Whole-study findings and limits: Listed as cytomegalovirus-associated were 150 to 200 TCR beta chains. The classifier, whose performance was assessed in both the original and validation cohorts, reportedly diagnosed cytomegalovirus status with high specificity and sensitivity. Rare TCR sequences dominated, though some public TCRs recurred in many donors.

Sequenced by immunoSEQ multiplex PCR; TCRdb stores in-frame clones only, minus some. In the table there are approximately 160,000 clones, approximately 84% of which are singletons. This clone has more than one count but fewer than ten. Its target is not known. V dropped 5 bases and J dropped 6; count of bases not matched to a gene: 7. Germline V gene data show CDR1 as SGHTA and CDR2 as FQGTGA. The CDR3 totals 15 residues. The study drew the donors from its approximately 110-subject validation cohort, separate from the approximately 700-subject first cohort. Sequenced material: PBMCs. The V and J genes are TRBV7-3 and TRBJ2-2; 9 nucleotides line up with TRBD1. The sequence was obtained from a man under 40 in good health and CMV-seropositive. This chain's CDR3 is CASSQTGQGSGELFF. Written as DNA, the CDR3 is TGTGCCAGCAGCCAAACGGGACAGGGATCCGGGGAGCTGTTTTTT.